One sample yielded the 7 T cell receptor beta chains listed below, sequenced in a study of blood T cell repertoires in COVID-19. Here immunoSEQ multiplex PCR was the method, and the copy in TCRdb shows in-frame clones only, minus some. This sample has about 49,000 clones, with around 86% found just once. Sequences were obtained from peripheral blood. Every receptor here comes from a man aged 40-50 years with active COVID-19.

This clone was detected only a few times. The genes are TRBV5-4 and TRBJ1-2, with TRBD1 identical over 7 bases. The V gene end was trimmed by 2 bases and the J gene end by 8 bases; junction bases not matched to a gene: 6. Germline V gene lookup returns CDR1 SGHNT and CDR2 YYREEE (reference sequence). The CDR3 runs 13 residues. This CDR3 is CASSLQGLGGYTF. CDR3 nucleotides: TGTGCCAGCAGCTTACAGGGGCTAGGAGGCTACACCTTC.

Notes on this clone: The sample has other DNA sequences that encode this CDR3 too. The V gene is TRBV5-4, the J gene TRBJ1-1; D may be TRBD1 (6 bases). The germline V and J ends were trimmed by 1 base and 5 bases, with 9 bases remaining between them. Looked up from germline, CDR1 is SGHNT and CDR2 is YYREEE (reference sequence). This CDR3 has 13 amino acids. The CDR3 protein is CASSLTGNTEAFF. CDR3 sequence (DNA): TGTGCCAGCAGCTTGACAGGGAATACTGAAGCTTTCTTT.

This chain uses TRBV10-3 with TRBJ1-1; D gene ambiguous. This CDR3 comprises 15 residues. V lost 2 bases to trimming and J lost 1 base, with 11 bases between them. Germline CDR1 is ENHRY and CDR2 is SYGVKD. CDR3 in amino acids: CAISEAGSANTEAFF. CDR3 DNA sequence: TGTGCCATCAGTGAGGCGGGGTCTGCGAACACTGAAGCTTTCTTT.

The V call is TRBV29-1, the J call TRBJ2-7; 7 nucleotides agree with TRBD1. V shed 3 bases and J 5 bases; nucleotides not matched to a gene: 7. The CDR3 contains 13 residues. Germline V gives CDR1 SQVTM, CDR2 ANQGSEA. CDR3 sequence reads: CSVDPGQGDEQYF. DNA for the CDR3: TGCAGCGTTGATCCGGGGCAGGGGGACGAGCAGTACTTC.

The gene calls are TRBV5-6 and TRBJ1-6; D not certain. V dropped 6 bases and J dropped 4 bases, with 20 bases sitting between them. Germline CDR1 and CDR2: SGHDT and YYEEEE. The CDR3 runs 17 residues. CDR3 bases: TGTGCCAGCACCTACAGACGGGGAGGCTCTTATAATTCACCCCTCCACTTT. Translating it yields CASTYRRGGSYNSPLHF. Based on the CDR3 plus reference TRBV5-6 and TRBJ1-6, the full variable domain is DAGVTQSPTHLIKTRGQQVTLRCSPKSGHDTVSWYQQALGQGPQFIFQYYEEEERQRGNFPDRFSGHQFPNYSSELNVNALLLGDSALYLCASTYRRGGSYNSPLHFGNGTRLTVT.

This clone was picked up a small number of times. CDR3 sequence reads: CASSSGGYEQYF. The CDR3 DNA reads as TGTGCCAGCAGTTCCGGCGGGTACGAGCAGTACTTC. The V call is TRBV6-2 or TRBV6-3, the J call TRBJ2-7; maybe TRBD2 (5 bases). There are 12 residues in the CDR3. Between the trimmed V and J ends, which lost 4 bases and 4 bases, there was a span of 8 bases. Germline-derived CDR1 and CDR2 are MNHEY and SVGEGT.

The DNA of the CDR3 is TGTGCCAGCAGTTTGGGCCTTAACAATCAGCCCCAGCATTTT. This encodes CASSLGLNNQPQHF. The rearrangement joins TRBV6-6 to TRBJ1-5; D gene unclear. This CDR3 has 14 amino acids. Per the germline V gene, CDR1 is MNHNY and CDR2 is SVGAGI (reference sequence). Trimming left V 4 bases short and J 3 bases short, with 10 bases between.